This paragraph reports one T cell receptor beta chain. Its cognate antigen is unknown. The germline gives CDR1 MNHEY, CDR2 SVGAGI. Trimming stripped 6 bases from V and 2 bases from J, with 13 bases between. This CDR3 contains 15 residues. Repertoires were generated with immunoSEQ multiplex PCR, while TCRdb's copy carries only in-frame clones and drops some. The data show 90,000 to 150,000 clones, just over 90% seen once. This record comes from a study of siplizumab effects on memory and regulatory T cells. General study results and limits: With siplizumab, Treg-derived clones averaged approximately 72% of mappable alloreactive CD4+ clones, versus 25% to 30% in controls. Few alloreactive clones mapped to unstimulated subsets. The naive T cell population seemed more diverse than memory cells and seemed a major contributor to the alloresponse.

The source is a human donor in good health. V usage is TRBV6-5 and J usage is TRBJ2-2; D remains unclear. The sequenced sample consisted of non-Treg CD4+ T cells sorted from blood. For the CDR3, the DNA is TGTGCCAGCAGCCCCGTCCTATTTAACACCGGGGAGCTGTTTTTT. It encodes CASSPVLFNTGELFF.